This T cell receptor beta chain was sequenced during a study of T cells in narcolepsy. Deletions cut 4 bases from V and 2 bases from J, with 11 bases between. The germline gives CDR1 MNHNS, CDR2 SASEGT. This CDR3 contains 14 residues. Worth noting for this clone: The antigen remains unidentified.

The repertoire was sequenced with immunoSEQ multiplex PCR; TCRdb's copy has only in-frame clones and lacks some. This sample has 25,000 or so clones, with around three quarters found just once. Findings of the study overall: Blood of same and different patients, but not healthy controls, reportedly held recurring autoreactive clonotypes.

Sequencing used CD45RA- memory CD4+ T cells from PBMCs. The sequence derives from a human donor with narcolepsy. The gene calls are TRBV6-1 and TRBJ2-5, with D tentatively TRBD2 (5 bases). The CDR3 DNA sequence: TGTGCCAGCAGTGTATCTAGCCATCAAGAGACCCAGTACTTC. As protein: CASSVSSHQETQYF.